The T cell receptor beta chain described here comes from a study of identical twins. About this clonotype itself: Its specificity is unknown.

Overall study results and limits: Twins' excess sharing was less marked for out-of-frame beta sequences. Cord blood beta clonotypes that were abundant carried fewer insertions, and memory repertoires showed no such trend.

TCRdb itself ran the 5' RACE reads through MiXCR, one entry per CDR3 protein. The sample carries hundreds of thousands of distinct CDR3 sequences, more than 9% recorded once. The V end was cut by 1 base, the J end by 5 bases, with 15 bases between. The CDR3 consists of 16 residues. Germline V gives CDR1 WSHSY, CDR2 SAAADI. This sample was also put to use in a study of yellow fever vaccine responses in identical twins.

The sample was PBMCs. The sequence was obtained from a woman aged 18 to 35 in good health. The chain employs TRBV10-2 and TRBJ2-1; TRBD2 might be the D (7 bases). The DNA for the CDR3 is TGCGCCAGCAGTGAGTGGGGGGGGGGGCGAGACAATGAGCAGTTCTTC. It yields the protein CASSEWGGGRDNEQFF.